A single sample gave rise to the 12 T cell receptor beta chains below, sequenced in a study of blood T cell repertoires in COVID-19. Assay: immunoSEQ multiplex PCR; the TCRdb copy retains only in-frame clones and omits some. The sample lists 100,000 to 150,000 clones; around 87% were seen once. Input material: peripheral blood. The receptors were sampled from a man in his 70s with active or convalescent COVID-19.

The sample holds one count of this clone. The rearrangement links TRBV19 to TRBJ1-2; the match to TRBD1 covers 11 bases. The CDR3 extends over 14 amino acids. Looked up from germline, CDR1 is LNHDA and CDR2 is SQIVND (reference sequence). The trim removed 8 bases at V and 6 bases at J, leaving 8 bases unmatched. The CDR3, as DNA: TGTGCCAGTCAGGACAGGGGGCTATTCCATGGCTACACCTTC. Translated, it gives CASQDRGLFHGYTF.

DNA of the CDR3: TGTGCCAGCATACCTGTGCAGGGGACTAATGAAAAACTGTTTTTT. Protein: CASIPVQGTNEKLFF. The chain uses TRBV28 and TRBJ1-4; possibly TRBD1 for D (6 bases). This CDR3 is built from 15 residues. Germline-derived CDR1 and CDR2 are MDHEN and SYDVKM. V shed 7 bases and J shed 2 bases, with 14 bases lying between them.

The chain uses TRBV11-2 and TRBJ1-2; 10 bases map to TRBD1. CDR1 SGHAT and CDR2 FQNNGV come from the germline V gene. The CDR3 spans 15 residues. The junction had 4 bases not matched to a gene; V was cut back by 3 bases and J by 3 bases. This chain's CDR3 is CASSLGQGQHYGYTF. CDR3 DNA sequence: TGTGCCAGCAGCTTGGGACAGGGGCAGCACTATGGCTACACCTTC. Filled out from reference TRBV11-2 and TRBJ1-2, the complete variable domain reads EAGVAQSPRYKIIEKRQSVAFWCNPISGHATLYWYQQILGQGPKLLIQFQNNGVVDDSQLPKDRFSAERLKGVDSTLKIQPAKLEDSAVYLCASSLGQGQHYGYTFGSGTRLTVV.

The chain employs TRBV7-9 and TRBJ2-1; 14 bases are a match to TRBD2. The junction had 11 bases not matched to a gene; V was cut back by 4 bases and J by 6 bases. Looked up from germline, CDR1 is SEHNR and CDR2 is FQNEAQ (reference sequence). The CDR3 covers 18 residues. In DNA form, the CDR3 reads TGTGCCAGCAGCTCCCCCATGGGACTAGCGGGAGCCCCCAATGAGCAGTTCTTC. It yields the protein CASSSPMGLAGAPNEQFF.

The rearrangement joins TRBV24-1 to TRBJ2-3; the match to TRBD2 covers 12 bases. The V gene's germline CDR1 is KGHDR and CDR2 SFDVKD. The CDR3 covers 16 residues. J was trimmed by 5 bases and V by 3 bases; bases with no gene match: 5. CDR3 DNA: TGTGCCACCAGTGATCAAGGGACTAGCGGGTTAGATACGCAGTATTTT. This sequence encodes CATSDQGTSGLDTQYF.

V usage is TRBV27 and J usage is TRBJ1-1, with D possibly TRBD1 on 6 matching bases. The CDR3 consists of 18 residues. The V gene lost 1 base and the J gene lost 5 bases, with 23 bases spanning the gap. Germline-derived CDR1 and CDR2 are MNHEY and SMNVEV (reference sequence). The CDR3 sequence: CASSLLAGARFLGTEAFF. In DNA form, the CDR3 reads TGTGCCAGCAGTTTATTGGCAGGGGCGCGATTTTTGGGGACTGAAGCTTTCTTT.

This chain connects TRBV5-1 to TRBJ2-7; 8 bases fit TRBD2. V was clipped by 3 bases and J by 0 bases; unmatched bases: 5. This CDR3 contains 15 residues. Germline V gene sequence: CDR1 SGHRS, CDR2 YFSETQ. For the CDR3, the DNA is TGCGCCAGCAGCTCAGCGGGAGACCGCTCCTACGAGCAGTACTTC. As protein: CASSSAGDRSYEQYF.

This clone has a handful of counts. The rearrangement links TRBV2 to TRBJ1-3, with TRBD1 as a possible D gene (5 bases). V lost 5 bases and J 2 bases, leaving 13 bases between the germline ends. Germline V gene lookup returns CDR1 SNHLY and CDR2 FYNNEI. The CDR3 sequence is 15 residues long. CDR3 DNA: TGTGCCAGCAGTTACGGGTTGGGGCCTGGAAACACCATATATTTT. Translated: CASSYGLGPGNTIYF.

The V gene is TRBV6-5, the J gene TRBJ2-7, with a tentative D call TRBD1 (6 bases). V lost 3 bases and J lost 3, with 12 bases in between. The germline V gene has CDR1 MNHEY and CDR2 SVGAGI. The CDR3 contains 14 residues. CDR3 in DNA: TGTGCCAGCAGTTATGACGGCAGGGGCTACGAGCAGTACTTC. Protein: CASSYDGRGYEQYF.

The chain joins TRBV9 to TRBJ2-2; D possibly corresponds to TRBD1 (6 bases). V was shortened by 4 bases and J by 0 bases, with 16 bases between the two germline ends. This CDR3 region has 17 residues. Germline V gene data show CDR1 as SGDLS and CDR2 as YYNGEE. The CDR3 bases are TGTGCCAGCAGCCAACCCCGACAGGCTACGAACACCGGGGAGCTGTTTTTT. Translating gives CASSQPRQATNTGELFF.

The chain couples TRBV2 to TRBJ1-5, with D perhaps matching TRBD1 (5 bases). There are 15 residues in the CDR3. Germline values: CDR1 SNHLY, CDR2 FYNNEI. V was shortened by 7 bases and J by 2 bases, with 15 bases between the two germline ends. In DNA form, the CDR3 reads TGTGCCAGCACCCTAGGGGCCCCCGGCAATCAGCCCCAGCATTTT. Translation: CASTLGAPGNQPQHF.

J is TRBJ2-3 and V is TRBV5-4, with a possible D match to TRBD2 (5 bases). The V and J ends lost 0 bases and 1 base respectively, with 12 bases between them. Germline CDR1 is SGHNT and CDR2 is YYREEE (reference sequence). The CDR3 contains 16 residues. CDR3 loop: CASSLGGPRGTDTQYF. DNA of the CDR3: TGTGCCAGCAGCTTGGGCGGGCCGAGGGGCACAGATACGCAGTATTTT. The variable domain in full, completed from reference TRBV5-4 and TRBJ2-3, reads ETGVTQSPTHLIKTRGQQVTLRCSSQSGHNTVSWYQQALGQGPQFIFQYYREEENGRGNFPPRFSGLQFPNYSSELNVNALELDDSALYLCASSLGGPRGTDTQYFGPGTRLTVL.